This T cell receptor (beta chain) was sequenced for a study of T cell repertoires in cytomegalovirus infection. Study as a whole: CMV infection together with matching HLA type was indicated by public TCR beta signatures.

Study-level results: Frequencies of public TCR beta families were cumulated, and this identified carriers of CMV plus the relevant HLA.

TCRdb independently ran MiXCR on the reads; one entry per CDR3 protein. The table records about 160,000 distinct CDR3 sequences, roughly 17% of them present only once. To note about this clonotype: The target antigen is unknown.

This CDR3 is 13 amino acids long. Germline CDR1 reads MNHEY; CDR2 reads SVGAGI. V was clipped by 4 bases and J by 1 base, with 6 bases between them. The sequenced material came from CD8+ T cells from PBMCs. This TCR came from a human donor in good health (CMV status not recorded). Some clones in this sample may be carry-over from other donors' samples. The chain links TRBV6-5 to TRBJ2-3; D call uncertain. The DNA for the CDR3 is TGTGCCAGCAGTTGGCGTGGCACAGATACGCAGTATTTT. Amino acids: CASSWRGTDTQYF.